Listed below are T cell receptor beta chains from one sample, sequenced in a study of PD-L1 blockade in urothelial cancer. Some clones are missing from TCRdb's copy, which holds only in-frame ones; the method was immunoSEQ multiplex PCR. This table holds roughly 130,000 clones, less than 85% found once. The sequences come from PBMCs, collected around atezolizumab (anti-PD-L1) treatment. The receptors derive from a man in his fifties or sixties with urothelial cancer. Each CDR3 is given with its conserved first and last residue. Fields, in order: V gene, J gene, clone size, D gene, CDR3 length, CDR3 protein, CDR3 DNA. D genes are given only for firm matches. The listing skips clone size in some rows; elsewhere it reads once, few, many or a size class.

V gene: TRBV5-4; J gene: TRBJ2-7; clone size: NA; D gene: TRBD2; CDR3 length: 16; CDR3 protein: CASSSRTSGSLYEQYF; CDR3 DNA: TGTGCCAGCAGCTCCCGAACTAGCGGGAGTCTATACGAGCAGTACTTC
V gene: TRBV6-1; J gene: TRBJ2-5; clone size: NA; D gene: NA; CDR3 length: 15; CDR3 protein: CASSGWPVTQETQYF; CDR3 DNA: TGTGCCAGCAGTGGTTGGCCAGTTACACAAGAGACCCAGTACTTC
V gene: TRBV7-3; J gene: TRBJ2-2; clone size: NA; D gene: NA; CDR3 length: 16; CDR3 protein: CASSSRPSTFTGELFF; CDR3 DNA: TGTGCCAGCAGCTCCCGACCTAGTACTTTCACCGGGGAGCTGTTTTTT
V gene: TRBV4-1; J gene: TRBJ2-1; clone size: NA; D gene: NA; CDR3 length: 17; CDR3 protein: CASSQAQSGYPHNEQFF; CDR3 DNA: TGCGCCAGCAGCCAAGCGCAAAGCGGGTACCCCCACAATGAGCAGTTCTTC
V gene: TRBV15; J gene: TRBJ2-7; clone size: NA; D gene: TRBD2; CDR3 length: 17; CDR3 protein: CATSSPSGGRGTREQYF; CDR3 DNA: TGTGCCACCAGCAGTCCCTCGGGGGGGCGCGGGACTAGGGAGCAGTACTTC
V gene: TRBV6-5; J gene: TRBJ2-3; clone size: NA; D gene: TRBD1; CDR3 length: 15; CDR3 protein: CASSYAGGRTDTQYF; CDR3 DNA: TGTGCCAGCAGTTACGCAGGGGGTAGGACAGATACGCAGTATTTT
V gene: TRBV11-1; J gene: TRBJ2-5; clone size: NA; D gene: TRBD1; CDR3 length: 14; CDR3 protein: CASTITGDQETQYF; CDR3 DNA: TGTGCCAGCACCATAACAGGGGATCAAGAGACCCAGTACTTC
V gene: TRBV18; J gene: TRBJ2-7; clone size: NA; D gene: NA; CDR3 length: 14; CDR3 protein: CASSPGRQTYEQYF; CDR3 DNA: TGTGCCAGCTCACCAGGGCGACAGACCTACGAGCAGTACTTC
V gene: TRBV5-1; J gene: TRBJ2-7; clone size: NA; D gene: TRBD2; CDR3 length: 16; CDR3 protein: CASSPGRVAGAHEQYF; CDR3 DNA: TGCGCCAGCAGCCCGGGCCGCGTAGCGGGAGCCCACGAGCAGTACTTC
V gene: TRBV19; J gene: TRBJ2-3; clone size: NA; D gene: NA; CDR3 length: 14; CDR3 protein: CASDVGSGSDTQYF; CDR3 DNA: TGTGCCAGTGATGTCGGGAGCGGGTCAGATACGCAGTATTTT
V gene: TRBV5-8; J gene: TRBJ2-1; clone size: NA; D gene: TRBD2; CDR3 length: 14; CDR3 protein: CASSPRAGGNEQFF; CDR3 DNA: TGTGCCAGCAGCCCCAGGGCGGGAGGCAATGAGCAGTTCTTC
V gene: TRBV28; J gene: TRBJ2-3; clone size: NA; D gene: NA; CDR3 length: 12; CDR3 protein: CASGTSTDTQYF; CDR3 DNA: TGTGCCAGCGGTACTAGCACAGATACGCAGTATTTT
V gene: TRBV7-3; J gene: TRBJ2-2; clone size: NA; D gene: NA; CDR3 length: 14; CDR3 protein: CASSPGRGTGELFF; CDR3 DNA: TGTGCCAGCAGCCCCGGACGGGGCACCGGGGAGCTGTTTTTT
V gene: TRBV7-2; J gene: TRBJ2-6; clone size: NA; D gene: NA; CDR3 length: 14; CDR3 protein: CASSLSSGANVLTF; CDR3 DNA: TGTGCCAGCAGCCTGAGCTCTGGGGCCAACGTCCTGACTTTC
V gene: TRBV4-1; J gene: TRBJ1-2; clone size: NA; D gene: NA; CDR3 length: 15; CDR3 protein: CASSQGGGQPVGYTF; CDR3 DNA: TGCGCCAGCAGCCAAGGGGGGGGACAACCGGTTGGCTACACCTTC
V gene: TRBV14; J gene: TRBJ2-2; clone size: NA; D gene: NA; CDR3 length: 15; CDR3 protein: CASSQGLVATGELFF; CDR3 DNA: TGTGCCAGCAGCCAAGGGTTAGTTGCGACCGGGGAGCTGTTTTTT
V gene: TRBV27; J gene: TRBJ2-7; clone size: NA; D gene: TRBD1; CDR3 length: 15; CDR3 protein: CASRSTGQGGYEQYF; CDR3 DNA: TGTGCCAGCAGATCGACGGGACAGGGCGGCTACGAGCAGTACTTC
V gene: TRBV15; J gene: TRBJ2-2; clone size: NA; D gene: NA; CDR3 length: 16; CDR3 protein: CATSSGARENTGELFF; CDR3 DNA: TGTGCCACCAGCAGCGGCGCCCGGGAAAACACCGGGGAGCTGTTTTTT
V gene: TRBV4-1; J gene: TRBJ1-2; clone size: NA; D gene: TRBD1; CDR3 length: 14; CDR3 protein: CASSLGQGGYGYTF; CDR3 DNA: TGCGCCAGCAGCCTGGGACAGGGTGGCTATGGCTACACCTTC
V gene: TRBV23-1; J gene: TRBJ2-5; clone size: NA; D gene: NA; CDR3 length: 19; CDR3 protein: CASSQSGEEGSTLQETQYF; CDR3 DNA: TGCGCCAGCAGTCAATCTGGGGAGGAGGGATCGACCCTTCAAGAGACCCAGTACTTC
V gene: TRBV28; J gene: TRBJ2-7; clone size: NA; D gene: NA; CDR3 length: 14; CDR3 protein: CASTAGSGPYEQYF; CDR3 DNA: TGTGCCAGCACCGCCGGTAGCGGCCCCTACGAGCAGTACTTC
V gene: TRBV28; J gene: TRBJ2-3; clone size: NA; D gene: NA; CDR3 length: 13; CDR3 protein: CASRRGSTDTQYF; CDR3 DNA: TGTGCCAGCAGACGGGGTAGCACAGATACGCAGTATTTT
V gene: TRBV2; J gene: TRBJ1-5; clone size: once; D gene: TRBD1; CDR3 length: 14; CDR3 protein: CASSRDRNYQPQHF; CDR3 DNA: TGTGCCAGCAGCCGGGACAGGAATTATCAGCCCCAGCATTTT
V gene: TRBV6-5; J gene: TRBJ1-1; clone size: once; D gene: NA; CDR3 length: 13; CDR3 protein: CASSYIRNTEAFF; CDR3 DNA: TGTGCCAGCAGTTACATCAGGAACACTGAAGCTTTCTTT
V gene: TRBV5-1; J gene: TRBJ2-5; clone size: NA; D gene: TRBD2; CDR3 length: 15; CDR3 protein: CASSLAIAGRETQYF; CDR3 DNA: TGCGCCAGCAGCTTGGCCATAGCGGGAAGGGAGACCCAGTACTTC
V gene: TRBV30; J gene: TRBJ2-5; clone size: once; D gene: TRBD1; CDR3 length: 14; CDR3 protein: CAWSKGQGLETQYF; CDR3 DNA: TGTGCCTGGAGTAAGGGACAGGGTCTAGAGACCCAGTACTTC
V gene: TRBV7-2; J gene: TRBJ2-3; clone size: NA; D gene: TRBD2; CDR3 length: 18; CDR3 protein: CASSPHQVGGRRPDTQYF; CDR3 DNA: TGTGCCAGCAGCCCCCACCAGGTGGGCGGGAGGCGGCCAGATACGCAGTATTTT
V gene: TRBV19; J gene: TRBJ2-1; clone size: NA; D gene: NA; CDR3 length: 17; CDR3 protein: CASSIFPKADSYNEQFF; CDR3 DNA: TGTGCCAGTAGTATCTTCCCAAAAGCGGATTCCTACAATGAGCAGTTCTTC
V gene: TRBV15; J gene: TRBJ2-1; clone size: few; D gene: TRBD2; CDR3 length: 18; CDR3 protein: CATSRDLTSGFRDNEQFF; CDR3 DNA: TGTGCCACCAGCAGAGATTTAACTAGCGGTTTTCGGGACAATGAGCAGTTCTTC
V gene: TRBV30; J gene: TRBJ1-5; clone size: NA; D gene: NA; CDR3 length: 13; CDR3 protein: CAWSVRRNQPQHF; CDR3 DNA: TGTGCCTGGAGTGTACGTCGGAATCAGCCCCAGCATTTT
V gene: TRBV2; J gene: TRBJ2-7; clone size: NA; D gene: NA; CDR3 length: 14; CDR3 protein: CASSVPGLGNEQYF; CDR3 DNA: TGTGCCAGCAGTGTTCCGGGGTTAGGAAACGAGCAGTACTTC
V gene: TRBV20-1; J gene: TRBJ2-7; clone size: NA; D gene: NA; CDR3 length: 10; CDR3 protein: CSASLGEQYF; CDR3 DNA: TGCAGTGCTAGTCTAGGCGAGCAGTACTTC
V gene: TRBV30; J gene: TRBJ1-1; clone size: few; D gene: NA; CDR3 length: 14; CDR3 protein: CAGRGVRMNTEAFF; CDR3 DNA: TGTGCCGGCAGGGGCGTCAGAATGAACACTGAAGCTTTCTTT
V gene: TRBV5-1; J gene: TRBJ2-5; clone size: NA; D gene: TRBD2; CDR3 length: 15; CDR3 protein: CASWEGLAVLETQYF; CDR3 DNA: TGCGCCAGCTGGGAAGGACTAGCGGTTCTAGAGACCCAGTACTTC
V gene: TRBV28; J gene: TRBJ2-7; clone size: NA; D gene: NA; CDR3 length: 16; CDR3 protein: CASTEKARTAYYEQYF; CDR3 DNA: TGTGCCAGCACCGAAAAAGCCCGGACAGCGTACTACGAGCAGTACTTC
V gene: TRBV28; J gene: TRBJ2-7; clone size: NA; D gene: TRBD1; CDR3 length: 16; CDR3 protein: CASSLSPGTGSHEQYF; CDR3 DNA: TGTGCCAGCAGTTTATCCCCCGGGACAGGGTCCCACGAGCAGTACTTC
V gene: TRBV7-3; J gene: TRBJ2-7; clone size: NA; D gene: TRBD2; CDR3 length: 13; CDR3 protein: CASSRTSGNEQYF; CDR3 DNA: TGTGCCAGCAGCCGTACTAGCGGCAACGAGCAGTACTTC
V gene: TRBV5-4; J gene: TRBJ2-5; clone size: once; D gene: TRBD2; CDR3 length: 16; CDR3 protein: CASSRASGGRAETQYF; CDR3 DNA: TGTGCCAGCAGCCGGGCTTCGGGGGGGAGGGCAGAGACCCAGTACTTC
V gene: TRBV5-4; J gene: TRBJ2-5; clone size: NA; D gene: NA; CDR3 length: 12; CDR3 protein: CASSWTEETQYF; CDR3 DNA: TGTGCCAGCAGCTGGACAGAAGAGACCCAGTACTTC
V gene: TRBV7-2; J gene: TRBJ1-1; clone size: NA; D gene: NA; CDR3 length: 13; CDR3 protein: CASSLYRETEAFF; CDR3 DNA: TGTGCCAGCAGCTTATACAGGGAGACTGAAGCTTTCTTT
V gene: TRBV19; J gene: TRBJ2-1; clone size: few; D gene: TRBD2; CDR3 length: 17; CDR3 protein: CASSTYGLAGTYNEQFF; CDR3 DNA: TGTGCCAGTAGTACCTACGGACTAGCGGGAACGTACAATGAGCAGTTCTTC